Included here is one TCR beta chain sequence, with context. This specimen belongs to a study of blood T cell repertoires in COVID-19. As for the study in general: Sites in the United States, Italy and Spain provided acute and convalescent COVID-19 samples. Nucleic acid was either cDNA or gDNA, and it came from T cells, B-cell-depleted T cells, or PBMCs.

Participants were placed into cohorts based on the clinical history they reported. J gave up 1 base and V 6 bases, and 8 bases lay outside the gene matches. Per the germline V gene, CDR1 is MNHEY and CDR2 is SVGAGI. The CDR3 is made up of 15 amino acids. Per the original methods: For nucleated cells, counts were estimated from reference gene primer amplification. Produced via immunoSEQ multiplex PCR; TCRdb's table is partial and in-frame only. D and trimming were read from the DNA, whereas the V and J calls and clone size are those reported in that table. The sample has about 250,000 clones; 75% to 85% are singletons.

This clonotype was sampled from a woman between 45 and 65 years old with acute COVID-19. The material sequenced was PBMCs or T cells enriched from blood (not recorded which). V gene TRBV6-5 combines with J gene TRBJ2-7; 8 nucleotides agree with TRBD2. CDR3: CASSLGGGLSYEQYF. The DNA of the CDR3 is TGTGCCAGCAGCCTCGGGGGGGGCCTGTCCTACGAGCAGTACTTC.